This T cell receptor beta chain comes out of a study of blood T cell repertoires in COVID-19. Across the study: Sources were T cells, B-cell-depleted T cells, or PBMCs; the material itself was cDNA or gDNA.

There are 11 residues in the CDR3. V shed 7 bases and J shed 6 bases, with 6 bases lying between them. Germline CDR1 and CDR2: WSHSY and SAAADI. Some clones are missing from TCRdb's copy, which holds only in-frame ones; the method was immunoSEQ multiplex PCR. Among about 270,000 clones listed, 75% to 90% were seen once. This clone was recorded once. Residents of 24 US areas, aged about 18 to 95 years, made up the participants. V gene TRBV10-2 combines with J gene TRBJ1-4; D remains ambiguous. Input material: PBMCs or T cells enriched from blood (not recorded which). The clonotype was recovered from a woman aged 30 to 39 with acute COVID-19. For the CDR3, the DNA is TGCGCCAGCACCTCCGATGAAAAACTGTTTTTT. Translated: CASTSDEKLFF.